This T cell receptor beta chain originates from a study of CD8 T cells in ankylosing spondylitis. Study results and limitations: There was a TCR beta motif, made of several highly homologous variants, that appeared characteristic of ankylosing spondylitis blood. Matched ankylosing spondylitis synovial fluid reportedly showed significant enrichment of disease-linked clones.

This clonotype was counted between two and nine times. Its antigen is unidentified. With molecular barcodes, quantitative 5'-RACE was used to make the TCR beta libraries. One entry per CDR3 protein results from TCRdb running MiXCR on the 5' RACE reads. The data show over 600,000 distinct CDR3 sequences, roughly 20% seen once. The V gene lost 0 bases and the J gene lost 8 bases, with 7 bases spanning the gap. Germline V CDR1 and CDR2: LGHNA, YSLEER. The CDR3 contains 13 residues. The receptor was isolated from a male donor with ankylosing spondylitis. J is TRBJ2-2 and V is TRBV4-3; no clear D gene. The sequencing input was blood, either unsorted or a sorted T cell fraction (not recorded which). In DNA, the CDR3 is TGCGCCAGCAGCCAAGAACTACAGGGGGAGCTGTTTTTT. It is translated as CASSQELQGELFF.